These T cell receptor beta chains were read from a single sample in a study of CD8 T cells in ankylosing spondylitis. TCRdb redid the calling of the 5' RACE reads with MiXCR, one entry per CDR3 protein. Of 800,000 to 900,000 distinct CDR3 sequences listed, around 11% are singletons. Sequences were obtained from blood, either unsorted or a sorted T cell fraction (not recorded which). These TCRs come from a male donor with ankylosing spondylitis. Both conserved end residues are part of each CDR3. A D gene is named only where the DNA matches it firmly. The size of a clone is reported for some rows only, either as once, few or many, or as a class for expanded clones.

D	length	V	size	J	CDR3	DNA
TRBD2	14	TRBV29-1	many	TRBJ2-2	CSVQTSEITGELFF	TGCAGCGTCCAGACTAGCGAGATCACCGGGGAGCTGTTTTTT
-	13	TRBV6-1	-	TRBJ2-5	CASSVEGRETQYF	TGTGCCAGCAGCGTTGAGGGTAGGGAGACCCAGTACTTC
TRBD1	14	TRBV5-1	many	TRBJ2-7	CASSVGQVRGEQYF	TGCGCCAGCAGCGTCGGACAGGTAAGGGGCGAGCAGTACTTC
TRBD1	18	TRBV4-2	-	TRBJ2-5	CASSRLNRGLIGEETQYF	TGTGCCAGCAGCCGATTGAACAGGGGGCTCATTGGGGAAGAGACCCAGTACTTC
-	14	TRBV10-3	-	TRBJ2-3	CAISGSSGADTQYF	TGTGCCATCAGTGGTTCTTCGGGGGCAGATACGCAGTATTTT
-	15	TRBV7-2	-	TRBJ2-3	CASSPRLGDTDTQYF	TGTGCCAGCAGCCCCCGGCTGGGGGACACAGATACGCAGTATTTT
-	14	TRBV7-2	-	TRBJ2-1	CASSLFLRGVEQFF	TGTGCCAGCAGCTTATTCCTCAGGGGAGTTGAGCAGTTCTTC
-	17	TRBV7-9	-	TRBJ1-1	CASSPPGTSRLNTEAFF	TGTGCCAGCAGCCCCCCCGGGACATCCAGGTTGAACACTGAAGCTTTCTTT
-	15	TRBV7-3	once	TRBJ2-3	CASSLGGGNPDTQYF	TGTGCCAGCAGCTTAGGAGGAGGGAACCCAGATACGCAGTATTTT
TRBD2	16	TRBV27	few	TRBJ2-7	CASTPLRGRETYEQYF	TGTGCCAGCACCCCCCTTCGAGGGAGGGAGACCTACGAGCAGTACTTC
-	13	TRBV7-2	few	TRBJ2-7	CASTRRPATEQYF	TGTGCCAGCACCCGACGGCCTGCCACCGAGCAGTACTTC
TRBD1	13	TRBV7-2	many	TRBJ1-2	CASSQGQGGGYTF	TGTGCCAGCAGCCAGGGACAGGGCGGAGGCTACACCTTC
-	14	TRBV7-2	many	TRBJ1-5	CASSPGRVNQPQHF	TGTGCCAGCAGCCCGGGCAGGGTTAATCAGCCCCAGCATTTT
-	16	TRBV5-1	few	TRBJ2-5	CASSYQAGPLRETQYF	TGCGCCAGCAGCTACCAGGCAGGACCGCTGCGGGAGACCCAGTACTTC
TRBD1	14	TRBV11-2	few	TRBJ1-2	CASSRQGAPSGYTF	TGTGCCAGCAGCCGACAGGGGGCACCCAGTGGCTACACCTTC
TRBD1	16	TRBV20-1	-	TRBJ1-5	CSAGGQGSMNNQPQHF	TGCAGTGCAGGGGGACAGGGGAGTATGAACAATCAGCCCCAGCATTTT
-	13	TRBV6-1	few	TRBJ2-7	CASSEGNPYEQYF	TGTGCCAGCAGTGAAGGGAACCCCTACGAGCAGTACTTC
TRBD1	14	TRBV2	many	TRBJ2-7	CASSPGTGGREQYF	TGTGCCAGCAGTCCGGGGACAGGGGGGCGCGAGCAGTACTTC
TRBD1	14	TRBV18	-	TRBJ1-2	CASSPGTGAWGYTF	TGTGCCAGCTCACCCGGGACAGGGGCCTGGGGCTACACCTTC
-	12	TRBV24-1	-	TRBJ1-5	CATSRGFQPQHF	TGTGCCACCTCGCGAGGGTTCCAGCCCCAGCATTTT
-	13	TRBV5-1	few	TRBJ1-5	CASSLAGSQPQHF	TGCGCCAGCAGCTTGGCCGGGTCACAGCCCCAGCATTTT
-	15	TRBV18	-	TRBJ2-3	CASSPDIGYTDTQYF	TGTGCCAGCTCACCGGACATAGGCTACACAGATACGCAGTATTTT
-	14	TRBV4-2	-	TRBJ2-1	CASSQDEGYNEQFF	TGTGCCAGCAGCCAAGATGAAGGTTACAATGAGCAGTTCTTC
-	16	TRBV20-1	few	TRBJ2-5	CSARSHRDSGGETQYF	TGCAGTGCTAGATCCCACCGGGACTCAGGAGGGGAGACCCAGTACTTC
-	13	TRBV20-1	few	TRBJ2-2	CSATTTNTGELFF	TGCAGTGCTACTACGACGAACACCGGGGAGCTGTTTTTT
-	14	TRBV5-8	few	TRBJ2-3	CASSFGRGADTQYF	TGTGCCAGCAGCTTTGGCAGGGGGGCAGATACGCAGTATTTT
-	11	TRBV6-2/TRBV6-3	many	TRBJ2-1	CASTTYNEQFF	TGTGCCAGCACGACCTACAATGAGCAGTTCTTC
TRBD1	14	TRBV4-3	few	TRBJ1-6	CASSTWTGDSPLHF	TGCGCCAGCAGCACCTGGACAGGGGATTCACCCCTCCACTTT
-	18	TRBV18	-	TRBJ2-1	CASSPYRAGRVSYNEQFF	TGTGCCAGCTCACCTTACCGCGCGGGACGCGTCTCCTACAATGAGCAGTTCTTC
-	13	TRBV15	many	TRBJ1-1	CATSRVRDTEAFF	TGTGCCACCAGCAGAGTCCGGGATACTGAAGCTTTCTTT
-	13	TRBV12-3/TRBV12-4	-	TRBJ2-1	CASSMTGQGEQFF	TGTGCCAGCAGTATGACAGGTCAGGGTGAGCAGTTCTTC
-	13	TRBV6-2/TRBV6-3	-	TRBJ1-2	CASSSAVDHGYTF	TGTGCCAGCAGTTCGGCCGTGGACCATGGCTACACCTTC
TRBD1	15	TRBV29-1	few	TRBJ2-2	CSVEGGQGVDGELFF	TGCAGCGTTGAAGGGGGGCAGGGGGTTGACGGGGAGCTGTTTTTT
-	12	TRBV29-1	many	TRBJ2-5	CSVVTAQETQYF	TGCAGCGTTGTGACAGCCCAAGAGACCCAGTACTTC
-	15	TRBV6-5	many	TRBJ2-1	CASSPGRGPYNEQFF	TGTGCCAGCAGCCCCGGGCGGGGGCCCTACAATGAGCAGTTCTTC
-	13	TRBV20-1	-	TRBJ1-1	CSAREHLNTEAFF	TGCAGTGCTAGAGAACACCTGAACACTGAAGCTTTCTTT
-	12	TRBV20-1	-	TRBJ2-4	CSASQMKDIQYF	TGCAGTGCCAGCCAGATGAAGGACATTCAGTACTTC
TRBD2	18	TRBV4-2	-	TRBJ2-3	CASSEGASGGSGTDTQYF	TGTGCCAGCTCGGAAGGAGCTAGCGGGGGATCTGGCACAGATACGCAGTATTTT
-	15	TRBV12-3/TRBV12-4	-	TRBJ2-3	CASSLTRDRTDTQYF	TGTGCCAGCAGTCTCACAAGGGACCGCACAGATACGCAGTATTTT
-	15	TRBV20-1	few	TRBJ1-2	CSARDRKGFNYGYTF	TGCAGTGCTAGAGATAGGAAGGGTTTTAACTATGGCTACACCTTC
-	13	TRBV6-1	many	TRBJ2-4	CASSRHQGGIQYF	TGTGCCAGCAGTAGACACCAGGGAGGCATTCAGTACTTC
-	12	TRBV12-3/TRBV12-4	-	TRBJ2-1	CASSLASAEQFF	TGTGCCAGCAGTTTAGCTAGTGCTGAGCAGTTCTTC
TRBD1	15	TRBV7-9	few	TRBJ2-7	CASSLGQGISYEQYF	TGTGCCAGCAGCCTGGGACAGGGGATCTCCTACGAGCAGTACTTC
-	14	TRBV20-1	many	TRBJ1-1	CSVPRWGAYTEAFF	TGCAGTGTTCCGCGGTGGGGGGCTTACACTGAAGCTTTCTTT
TRBD1	13	TRBV20-1	many	TRBJ2-7	CSAGGTANYEQYF	TGCAGTGCTGGTGGGACAGCCAACTACGAGCAGTACTTC
-	14	TRBV5-1	few	TRBJ1-1	CASSIGPFSTEAFF	TGCGCCAGCAGCATTGGCCCCTTTAGCACTGAAGCTTTCTTT
-	17	TRBV5-1	-	TRBJ2-7	CASSLTLGAEGLYEQYF	TGCGCCAGCAGCTTGACACTCGGGGCTGAAGGGCTCTACGAGCAGTACTTC
TRBD2	19	TRBV7-2	-	TRBJ2-1	CASSFAPGLAGIFYNEQFF	TGTGCCAGCAGCTTCGCGCCGGGACTAGCGGGGATATTCTACAATGAGCAGTTCTTC
-	11	TRBV3-1	many	TRBJ1-2	CASSQGTGYTF	TGTGCCAGCAGCCAAGGGACTGGCTACACCTTC
-	10	TRBV20-1	many	TRBJ2-7	CSAQRGEQYF	TGCAGTGCCCAGAGGGGCGAGCAGTACTTC
-	13	TRBV10-2	few	TRBJ2-5	CASSGRLPETQYF	TGCGCCAGCAGTGGGCGCCTCCCAGAGACCCAGTACTTC
TRBD1	15	TRBV20-1	-	TRBJ2-7	CSASYRGRGVYEQYF	TGCAGTGCTAGTTACAGGGGGCGCGGGGTGTACGAGCAGTACTTC
TRBD1	16	TRBV14	-	TRBJ1-1	CASSQHRGVLYTEAFF	TGTGCCAGCAGCCAACACAGGGGAGTTTTATACACTGAAGCTTTCTTT
TRBD1	14	TRBV5-5	-	TRBJ2-1	CASGSGGQYNEQFF	TGTGCCAGCGGCTCTGGGGGACAGTACAATGAGCAGTTCTTC
-	17	TRBV13	few	TRBJ1-2	CASSLGRGPHGGYGYTF	TGTGCCAGCAGCTTAGGCAGGGGCCCACATGGGGGGTATGGCTACACCTTC
-	13	TRBV3-1	-	TRBJ2-2	CASSQALAGELFF	TGTGCCAGCAGCCAGGCCCTGGCAGGGGAGCTGTTTTTT
TRBD1	15	TRBV5-1	many	TRBJ1-2	CASSSGQGARYGYTF	TGCGCCAGCAGCTCGGGACAGGGCGCACGATATGGCTACACCTTC
-	14	TRBV10-3	-	TRBJ1-2	CAISESAGIYGYTF	TGTGCCATCAGTGAGTCTGCAGGCATCTATGGCTACACCTTC
-	16	TRBV7-2	many	TRBJ2-5	CASSPTGTTFQETQYF	TGTGCCAGCAGCCCTACCGGGACGACCTTCCAAGAGACCCAGTACTTC
TRBD1	15	TRBV9	-	TRBJ2-7	CASSAGQALLGGQYF	TGTGCCAGCAGCGCGGGACAGGCCTTGCTCGGTGGGCAGTACTTC